This T cell receptor beta chain was captured in a study of blood T cell repertoires in COVID-19. Germline V gene sequence: CDR1 MGHDK, CDR2 SYGVNS. This CDR3 has 13 amino acids. Trimming pared 6 bases from V and 6 bases from J, leaving 14 bases between. Generated by immunoSEQ multiplex PCR, the TCRdb table keeps only in-frame clones and is missing some. Here the sample spans 50,000 to 70,000 clones, around 79% being singletons. J is TRBJ1-2 and V is TRBV25-1; perhaps TRBD1 as D (5 bases). Sequenced material: peripheral blood. This clonotype was obtained from a man aged 60 to 69 with acute or convalescent COVID-19. CDR3 sequence: CASRKDWGDGYTF. For the CDR3, the DNA is TGTGCCAGCAGAAAAGACTGGGGGGATGGCTACACCTTC.